The 27 T cell receptor beta chains listed next were all sequenced from one sample in a study of T cell responses to AZD1222 COVID-19 vaccine. TCRdb keeps only in-frame clones here, not all; method: immunoSEQ multiplex PCR. The data show some 150,000 clones, roughly 90% seen once. The sequenced sample was peripheral blood, obtained 28 days after the second AZD1222 dose. These receptors were taken from an adult who received the AZD1222 COVID-19 vaccine.

This chain links TRBV3-1 (or the pseudogene TRBV3-2) with TRBJ2-1; tentative D call: TRBD2 (5 bases). The length of the CDR3 is 13 residues. CDR1 is LGHDT, CDR2 YNNKEL, per germline (reference sequence). With 4 bases removed from V and 7 bases from J, the gap between germline ends came to 11 bases. The CDR3 protein is CASSLEGSNEQFF. DNA for the CDR3: TGTGCCAGCAGCCTTGAGGGTTCGAATGAGCAGTTCTTC.

The genes are TRBV30 and TRBJ2-3; 12 bases fit TRBD2. CDR3 length: 16 amino acids. Germline CDR1 and CDR2: GTSNPN and SVGIG (reference sequence). V lost 2 bases and J lost 3; bases outside the gene matches: 6. The CDR3 coding sequence is TGTGCCTGGAGTACCCTAGCGGGAGGGCCGACAGATACGCAGTATTTT. It yields the protein CAWSTLAGGPTDTQYF.

In this sample, this clone turned up once. The V gene is TRBV2, the J gene TRBJ1-1; 10 bases match TRBD1. Germline trimming cut 5 bases from V and 1 base from J; bases unmatched to any gene: 7. From germline, CDR1 is SNHLY and CDR2 FYNNEI. The length of the CDR3 is 16 residues. This CDR3 reads CASSKDRGSENTEAFF. The CDR3 region has the DNA TGTGCCAGCAGTAAGGACAGGGGGTCGGAGAACACTGAAGCTTTCTTT. The full variable domain, completed using reference TRBV2 and TRBJ1-1, is EPEVTQTPSHQVTQMGQEVILRCVPISNHLYFYWYRQILGQKVEFLVSFYNNEISEKSEIFDDQFSVERPDGSNFTLKIRSTKLEDSAMYFCASSKDRGSENTEAFFGQGTRLTVV.

The J gene is TRBJ2-5, the V gene TRBV5-1; D is ambiguous. The germline V gene encodes CDR1 SGHRS and CDR2 YFSETQ. Trimming took 4 bases from V and 1 from J, leaving 8 bases between them. The CDR3 extends over 13 amino acids. The CDR3 sequence is CASSLDLQETQYF. CDR3 in DNA: TGCGCCAGCAGCCTCGACCTCCAAGAGACCCAGTACTTC.

V gene TRBV27 combines with J gene TRBJ2-2; D may be TRBD2 (6 bases). The V end lost 2 bases, the J end lost 4 bases, and 8 bases lay between the germline ends. The germline gives CDR1 MNHEY, CDR2 SMNVEV (reference sequence). The CDR3 consists of 14 residues. The CDR3 reads CASSLVGSTGELFF. The CDR3 DNA reads TGTGCCAGCAGTTTAGTCGGGAGCACCGGGGAGCTGTTTTTT.

J is TRBJ2-4 and V is TRBV7-9; 8 bases are shared with TRBD2. V gave up 2 bases and J gave up 3 bases; unmatched junction bases: 9. The CDR3 loop spans 17 amino acids. The germline CDR1 and CDR2 sequences are SEHNR and FQNEAQ (reference sequence). In nucleotides, the CDR3 is TGTGCCAGCAGCTTATACCCCCCGGGGGGGCTCAAAAACATTCAGTACTTC. This gives the protein CASSLYPPGGLKNIQYF.

The chain joins TRBV7-6 to TRBJ1-1; D might be TRBD1 (5 bases). Germline-derived CDR1 and CDR2 are SGHVS and FNYEAQ. Trimming shortened V by 5 bases and J by 5 bases, and 15 bases separated the two germline ends. The CDR3 runs to 14 residues. The DNA of the CDR3 is TGTGCCAGCAGCCCAGCTAGGGGTACGACTGAAGCTTTCTTT. Translated: CASSPARGTTEAFF. Together with reference TRBV7-6 and TRBJ1-1, the CDR3 gives the full variable domain: GAGVSQSPRYKVTKRGQDVALRCDPISGHVSLYWYRQALGQGPEFLTYFNYEAQQDKSGLPNDRFSAERPEGSISTLTIQRTEQRDSAMYRCASSPARGTTEAFFGQGTRLTVV.

The J gene is TRBJ1-1, the V gene TRBV6-1; D is undetermined. The V end lost 5 bases, the J end lost 1 base, and 11 bases lay between the germline ends. The CDR3 is 14 residues long. Germline V CDR1 and CDR2: MNHNS, SASEGT. CDR3 in DNA: TGTGCCAGCAGTTATAAAGAGGCGAACACTGAAGCTTTCTTT. Encoded protein: CASSYKEANTEAFF.

V and J are TRBV10-2 and TRBJ1-1, with TRBD1 identical over 9 bases. Germline assignment: CDR1 WSHSY and CDR2 SAAADI. J lost 0 bases, V lost 5 bases, and 7 bases had no gene match. CDR3 length: 16 residues. The DNA of the CDR3 is TGCGCCAGCAGTTCGGGACAGGGTATAATGAACACTGAAGCTTTCTTT. Its translation: CASSSGQGIMNTEAFF.

This chain's CDR3 is CASSFQGPYNEQFF. Written as DNA, the CDR3 is TGTGCCAGCAGCTTCCAGGGCCCCTACAATGAGCAGTTCTTC. The chain carries TRBV11-2 and TRBJ2-1; D may be TRBD1 (5 bases). CDR3 length equals 14 residues. CDR1 SGHAT and CDR2 FQNNGV come from the germline V gene. The V and J ends lost 3 bases and 2 bases respectively, with 8 bases between them.

The J gene is TRBJ2-1, the V gene TRBV5-4; 7 nucleotides match TRBD1. Trimming removed 4 bases from V and 3 bases from J; junction bases left unmatched: 10. The CDR3 extends over 16 amino acids. In germline, CDR1 is SGHNT, CDR2 YYREEE (reference sequence). Here the CDR3 reads CASSKMGQSGYNEQFF. The CDR3 region has the DNA TGTGCCAGCAGCAAGATGGGACAGTCAGGCTACAATGAGCAGTTCTTC.

The chain uses TRBV3-1 (or the pseudogene TRBV3-2) and TRBJ2-7; 13 bases fit TRBD2. V dropped 4 bases and J dropped 5; count of bases not matched to a gene: 2. The V gene's germline CDR1 is LGHDT and CDR2 YNNKEL (reference sequence). The CDR3 length is 14 residues. The CDR3 region is CASSRLAGGHEQYF. CDR3 in DNA: TGTGCCAGCAGCCGACTAGCGGGAGGCCACGAGCAGTACTTC.

The chain uses TRBV12-5 and TRBJ2-1, with TRBD2 matching 10 bases. The V gene's germline CDR1 is LGHNT and CDR2 FRNRAP. V was pared by 7 bases and J by 6 bases, with 9 bases of the junction left unmatched. The length of the CDR3 is 15 residues. The CDR3 nucleotides read TGTGCTAGTGCTTTTGGCCCTAGCGGGAGCAATGAGCAGTTCTTC. It yields the protein CASAFGPSGSNEQFF.

The rearrangement joins TRBV20-1 to TRBJ2-3, with D perhaps given as TRBD1 or TRBD2 (5 bases each). V lost 3 bases and J lost 0, with 22 bases in between. The germline V gene encodes CDR1 DFQATT and CDR2 SNEGSKA (reference sequence). CDR3 length: 18 amino acids. CDR3 sequence: CSASKPLGPTSSTDTQYF. As DNA, the CDR3 is TGCAGTGCTAGTAAACCCCTGGGACCAACGTCTAGCACAGATACGCAGTATTTT.

The chain links TRBV7-9 to TRBJ2-1, with D perhaps TRBD1 (5 bases). The length of the CDR3 is 12 residues. CDR1 SEHNR and CDR2 FQNEAQ come from the germline V gene (reference sequence). V was cut by 0 bases and J by 9 bases, with 6 bases left in between. CDR3: CASSLAQGEQFF. DNA of the CDR3: TGTGCCAGCAGCTTAGCCCAGGGTGAGCAGTTCTTC.

The V gene is TRBV15, the J gene TRBJ1-1; possibly TRBD1 for D (5 bases). V was trimmed by 1 base and J by 6 bases, leaving 6 bases between them. CDR1 and CDR2 (germline): LNHNV, YYDKDF (reference sequence). The CDR3 spans 12 residues. This CDR3 reads CATSRAGSEAFF. The CDR3, as DNA: TGTGCCACCAGCAGAGCAGGGTCTGAAGCTTTCTTT. The full variable domain, with the rest looked up from reference TRBV15 and TRBJ1-1, is DAMVIQNPRYQVTQFGKPVTLSCSQTLNHNVMYWYQQKSSQAPKLLFHYYDKDFNNEADTPDNFQSRRPNTSFCFLDIRSPGLGDTAMYLCATSRAGSEAFFGQGTRLTVV.

CDR3 residues: CASSLHVRGQGRDEQFF. CDR3 in DNA: TGTGCCAGCTCACTACACGTTCGAGGACAGGGTCGGGATGAGCAGTTCTTC. The rearrangement uses TRBV18 and TRBJ2-1, with 8 nucleotides matching TRBD1. CDR3 size: 17 residues. The germline gives CDR1 KGHSH, CDR2 LQKENI. Trimming cost V 4 bases and J 8 bases; bases outside gene matches: 16.

The CDR3 loop is CASRRPGLADNEQFF. In DNA form, the CDR3 reads TGTGCCAGCAGGCGGCCGGGGCTAGCGGACAATGAGCAGTTCTTC. The chain combines TRBV6-5 with TRBJ2-1; 7 bases fit TRBD2. Germline trimming cut 6 bases from V and 5 bases from J; bases unmatched to any gene: 10. Germline V gene data show CDR1 as MNHEY and CDR2 as SVGAGI. The CDR3 covers 15 residues.

This chain uses TRBV5-1 with TRBJ2-3; D is unresolved. The germline V gene has CDR1 SGHRS and CDR2 YFSETQ. The CDR3 extends over 14 amino acids. The V gene lost 0 bases and the J gene lost 4 bases, with 9 bases spanning the gap. Written as DNA, the CDR3 is TGCGCCAGCAGCTTGGATTCAAACCCAGATACGCAGTATTTT. This encodes CASSLDSNPDTQYF.

V and J are TRBV4-2 and TRBJ2-4; no reliable D call. The CDR3 covers 12 residues. Trimming cost V 2 bases and J 7 bases, with 6 bases left between them. The germline CDR1 and CDR2 sequences are LGHNA and YNFKEQ. The CDR3 sequence is CASSQKGNIQYF. The CDR3 DNA reads TGTGCCAGCAGCCAAAAGGGCAACATTCAGTACTTC.

The chain combines TRBV27 with TRBJ2-1; tentatively, D is TRBD2 (6 bases). CDR1 is MNHEY, CDR2 SMNVEV, per germline (reference sequence). The V and J ends lost 1 base and 7 bases respectively, with 14 bases between them. The CDR3 covers 15 residues. CDR3 region: CASSLWPGLTNEQFF. CDR3 coding DNA: TGTGCCAGCAGTTTATGGCCAGGACTAACTAATGAGCAGTTCTTC.

The rearrangement links TRBV7-9 to TRBJ2-7, with D hard to call. CDR3 length: 15 amino acids. Trimming left V 5 bases short and J 3 bases short, with 17 bases between. Germline V gene data show CDR1 as SEHNR and CDR2 as FQNEAQ (reference sequence). The CDR3 nucleotides are TGTGCCAGCAGCCACTACGGGCGACCGGACTACGAGCAGTACTTC. This codes for CASSHYGRPDYEQYF. The whole variable domain, filled in from reference TRBV7-9 and TRBJ2-7, reads DTGVSQNPRHKITKRGQNVTFRCDPISEHNRLYWYRQTLGQGPEFLTYFQNEAQLEKSRLLSDRFSAERPKGSFSTLEIQRTEQGDSAMYLCASSHYGRPDYEQYFGPGTRLTVT.

V is TRBV7-9 and J is TRBJ2-6; possibly TRBD1 for D (5 bases). V was trimmed by 5 bases and J by 4 bases, leaving 18 bases between them. This CDR3 is 17 amino acids long. Germline CDR1 reads SEHNR; CDR2 reads FQNEAQ (reference sequence). The CDR3 protein is CASSAQGARAGANVLTF. The CDR3 bases are TGTGCCAGCAGCGCCCAAGGGGCTCGGGCCGGGGCCAACGTCCTGACTTTC.

The chain employs TRBV7-8 and TRBJ1-1; 8 bases agree with TRBD1. Germline assignment: CDR1 SGHVS and CDR2 FQNEAQ. The CDR3 has 15 residues. J was trimmed by 2 bases and V by 1 base; bases with no gene match: 3. Here the CDR3 DNA reads TGTGCCAGCAGCTTAGTTCAGGGGGCAAACACTGAAGCTTTCTTT. Its translation: CASSLVQGANTEAFF.

V and J are TRBV5-1 and TRBJ1-1, with 9 nucleotides matching TRBD1. V shed 4 bases, J shed 6 bases, and the junction held 7 bases outside the gene matches. Germline V gives CDR1 SGHRS, CDR2 YFSETQ. The CDR3 spans 14 residues. DNA for the CDR3: TGCGCCAGCAGCGCCGTACAGGGGGCGGCTGAAGCTTTCTTT. Translating gives CASSAVQGAAEAFF.

The genes are TRBV5-5 and TRBJ2-1; a weak D match, TRBD2 (6 bases). With 0 bases removed from V and 2 bases from J, the gap between germline ends came to 9 bases. Germline V gene data show CDR1 as SGHKS and CDR2 as YYEKEE (reference sequence). The CDR3 consists of 15 residues. This CDR3 is CASSLAGLAYNEQFF. CDR3 bases: TGTGCCAGCAGCTTGGCGGGACTCGCCTACAATGAGCAGTTCTTC.

The chain combines TRBV6-6 with TRBJ2-5, with TRBD2 matching over 13 bases. The V gene end was trimmed by 8 bases and the J gene end by 2 bases; junction bases not matched to a gene: 5. The CDR3 is 15 amino acids. Per the germline V gene, CDR1 is MNHNY and CDR2 is SVGAGI (reference sequence). This CDR3 reads CASGRTSGGQETQYF. The CDR3 region has the DNA TGTGCCAGCGGTAGGACTAGCGGGGGACAAGAGACCCAGTACTTC.